This T cell receptor (beta chain) was documented in a study of T cell changes during pregnancy in multiple sclerosis. Repertoires were generated with immunoSEQ multiplex PCR, while TCRdb's copy carries only in-frame clones and drops some. The sample yields 65,000 to 90,000 clones, approximately 91% seen once. Germline-derived CDR1 and CDR2 are SGHTA and FQGNSA. This CDR3 comprises 15 residues. The trim removed 1 base at V and 4 bases at J, leaving 4 bases unmatched. This receptor was identified in a female donor in good health, serving as a control in a pregnancy study. Some clones in this sample may be carry-over from other donors' samples. The specimen was PBMCs, collected in the first trimester of pregnancy. The chain recombines TRBV7-2 with TRBJ1-2; 9 bases match TRBD1. The DNA for the CDR3 is TGTGCCAGCAGCTTAGGCGACAGGGGGGTCTATGGCTACACCTTC. It translates to CASSLGDRGVYGYTF.